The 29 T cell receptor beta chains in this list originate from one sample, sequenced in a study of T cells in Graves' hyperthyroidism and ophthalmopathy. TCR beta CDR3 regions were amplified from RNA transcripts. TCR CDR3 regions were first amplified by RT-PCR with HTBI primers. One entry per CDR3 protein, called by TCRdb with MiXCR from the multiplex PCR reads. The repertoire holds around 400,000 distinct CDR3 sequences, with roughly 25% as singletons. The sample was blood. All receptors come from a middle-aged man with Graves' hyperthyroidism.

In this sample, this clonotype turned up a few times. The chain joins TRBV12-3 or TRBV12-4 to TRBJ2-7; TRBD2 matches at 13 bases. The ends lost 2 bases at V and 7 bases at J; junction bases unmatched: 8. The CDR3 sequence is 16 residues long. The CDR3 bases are TGTGCCAGCAGTTTAAGAGGTGGACTAGCGGGAGAGGAGCAGTACTTC. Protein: CASSLRGGLAGEEQYF.

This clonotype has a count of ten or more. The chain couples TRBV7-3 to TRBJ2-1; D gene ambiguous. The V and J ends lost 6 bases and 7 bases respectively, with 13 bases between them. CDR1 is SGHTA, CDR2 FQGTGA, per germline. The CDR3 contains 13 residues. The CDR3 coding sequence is TGTGCCAGCAGTATGATGGGCTTAAATGAGCAGTTCTTC. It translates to CASSMMGLNEQFF.

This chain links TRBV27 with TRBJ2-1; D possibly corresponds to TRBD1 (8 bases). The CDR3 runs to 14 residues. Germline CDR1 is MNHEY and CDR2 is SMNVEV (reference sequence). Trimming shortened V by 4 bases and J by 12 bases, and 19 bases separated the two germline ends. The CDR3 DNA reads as TGTGCCAGCAGTTCGATACAGGGGGGGGTTGGGCAGTTCTTC. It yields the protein CASSSIQGGVGQFF.

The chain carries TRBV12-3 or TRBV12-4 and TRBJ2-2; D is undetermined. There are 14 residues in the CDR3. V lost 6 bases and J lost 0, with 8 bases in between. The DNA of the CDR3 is TGTGCCAGCAGGACGGCCGCGAACACCGGGGAGCTGTTTTTT. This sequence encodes CASRTAANTGELFF.

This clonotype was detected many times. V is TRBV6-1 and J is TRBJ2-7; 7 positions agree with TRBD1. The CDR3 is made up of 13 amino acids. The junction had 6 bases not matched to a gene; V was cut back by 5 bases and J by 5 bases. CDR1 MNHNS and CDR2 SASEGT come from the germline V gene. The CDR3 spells CASSKGQANEQYF. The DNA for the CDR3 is TGTGCCAGCAGTAAAGGACAGGCAAACGAGCAGTACTTC.

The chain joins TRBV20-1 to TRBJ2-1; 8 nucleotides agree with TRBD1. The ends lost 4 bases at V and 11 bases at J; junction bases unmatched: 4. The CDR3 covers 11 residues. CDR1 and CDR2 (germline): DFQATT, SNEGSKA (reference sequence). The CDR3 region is CSATTGEKQFF. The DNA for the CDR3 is TGCAGTGCTACGACAGGGGAGAAGCAGTTCTTC.

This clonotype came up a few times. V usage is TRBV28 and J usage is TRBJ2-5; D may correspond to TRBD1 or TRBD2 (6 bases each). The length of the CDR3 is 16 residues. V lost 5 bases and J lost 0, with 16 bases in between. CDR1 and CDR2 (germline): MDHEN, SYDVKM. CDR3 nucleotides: TGTGCCAGCAGTGAACCGGGGGCCCCGTACCAAGAGACCCAGTACTTC. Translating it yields CASSEPGAPYQETQYF.

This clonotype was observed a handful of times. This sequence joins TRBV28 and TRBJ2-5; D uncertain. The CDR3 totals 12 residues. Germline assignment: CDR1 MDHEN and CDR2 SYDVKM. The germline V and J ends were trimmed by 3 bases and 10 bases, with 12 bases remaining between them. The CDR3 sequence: CASSFTPRSQYF. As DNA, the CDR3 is TGTGCCAGCAGTTTCACGCCCCGGAGCCAGTACTTC.

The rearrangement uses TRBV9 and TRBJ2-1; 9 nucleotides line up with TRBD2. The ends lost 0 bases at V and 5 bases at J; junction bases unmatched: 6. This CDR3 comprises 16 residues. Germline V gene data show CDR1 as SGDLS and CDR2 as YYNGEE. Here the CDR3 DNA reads TGTGCCAGCAGCGTAGTTAGCGGGAGTGCTAACAATGAGCAGTTCTTC. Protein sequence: CASSVVSGSANNEQFF.

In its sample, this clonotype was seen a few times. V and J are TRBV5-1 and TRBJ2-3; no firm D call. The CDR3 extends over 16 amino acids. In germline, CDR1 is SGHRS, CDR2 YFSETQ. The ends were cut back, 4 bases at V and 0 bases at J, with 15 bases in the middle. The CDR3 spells CASSPGTVRSTDTQYF. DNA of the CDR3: TGCGCCAGCAGCCCCGGAACGGTTCGTAGCACAGATACGCAGTATTTT.

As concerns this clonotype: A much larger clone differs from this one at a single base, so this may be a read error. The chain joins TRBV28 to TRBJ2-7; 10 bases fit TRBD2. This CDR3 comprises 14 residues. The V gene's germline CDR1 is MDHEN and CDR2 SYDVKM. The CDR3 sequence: CAISLWTSGYEQYF. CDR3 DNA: TGTGCCATCAGTTTATGGACTAGCGGTTACGAGCAGTACTTC.

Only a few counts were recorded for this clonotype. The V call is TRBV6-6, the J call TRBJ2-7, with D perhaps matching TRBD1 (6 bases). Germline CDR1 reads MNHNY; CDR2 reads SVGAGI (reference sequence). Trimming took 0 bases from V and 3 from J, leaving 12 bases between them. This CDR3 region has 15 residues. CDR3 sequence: CASSYSIQGGYEQYF. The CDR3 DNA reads TGTGCCAGCAGTTACTCGATACAGGGTGGCTACGAGCAGTACTTC.

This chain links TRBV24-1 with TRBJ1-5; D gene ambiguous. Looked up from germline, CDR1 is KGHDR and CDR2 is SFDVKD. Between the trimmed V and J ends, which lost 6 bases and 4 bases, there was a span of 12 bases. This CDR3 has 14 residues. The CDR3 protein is CATSPREENQPQHF. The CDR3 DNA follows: TGTGCCACCAGTCCAAGGGAGGAAAATCAGCCCCAGCATTTT.

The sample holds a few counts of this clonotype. CDR3 in amino acids: CASSQAEGLAGSGQYF. The CDR3 nucleotides are TGTGCCAGCAGCCAAGCTGAGGGACTAGCGGGATCGGGGCAGTACTTC. The chain couples TRBV4-2 to TRBJ2-7, with 13 bases identical to TRBD2. Losses at the gene ends were 1 base for V and 9 bases for J; bases not matched to a gene: 9. CDR3 length equals 16 residues. The V gene's germline CDR1 is LGHNA and CDR2 YNFKEQ.

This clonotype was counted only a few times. CDR3 residues: CASSQRLAQTSYNEQFF. For the CDR3, the DNA is TGTGCCAGCAGCCAACGACTAGCCCAGACCTCCTACAATGAGCAGTTCTTC. The chain couples TRBV3-1 to TRBJ2-1; 7 bases map to TRBD2. The CDR3 consists of 17 residues. Germline CDR1 and CDR2: LGHDT and YNNKEL (reference sequence). J lost 0 bases, V lost 2 bases, and 7 bases had no gene match.

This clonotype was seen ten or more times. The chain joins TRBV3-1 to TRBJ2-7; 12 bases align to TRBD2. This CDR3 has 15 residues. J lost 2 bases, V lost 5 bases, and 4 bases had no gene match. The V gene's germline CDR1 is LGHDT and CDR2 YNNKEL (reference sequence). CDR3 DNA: TGTGCCAGCAGCAAGACTAGCGGGAGCACCTACGAGCAGTACTTC. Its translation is CASSKTSGSTYEQYF.

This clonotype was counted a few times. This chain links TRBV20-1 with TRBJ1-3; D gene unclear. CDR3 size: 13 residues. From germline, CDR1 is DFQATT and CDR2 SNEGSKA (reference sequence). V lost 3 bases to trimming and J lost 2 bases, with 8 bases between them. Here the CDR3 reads CSASSTAGNTIYF. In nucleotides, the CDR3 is TGCAGTGCTAGTTCCACGGCTGGAAACACCATATATTTT.

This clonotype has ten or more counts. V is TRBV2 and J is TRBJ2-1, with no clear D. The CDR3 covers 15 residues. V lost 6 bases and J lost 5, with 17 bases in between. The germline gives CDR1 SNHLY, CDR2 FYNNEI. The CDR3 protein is CASRETSSGNNEQFF. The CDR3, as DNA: TGTGCCAGCAGGGAGACTTCTTCTGGGAACAATGAGCAGTTCTTC.

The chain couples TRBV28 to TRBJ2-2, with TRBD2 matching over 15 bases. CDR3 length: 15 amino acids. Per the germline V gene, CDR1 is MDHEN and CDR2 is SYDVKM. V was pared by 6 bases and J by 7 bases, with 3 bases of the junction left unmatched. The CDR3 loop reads CASSWTSGRGGELFF. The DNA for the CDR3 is TGTGCCAGCAGCTGGACTAGCGGGAGGGGCGGGGAGCTGTTTTTT.

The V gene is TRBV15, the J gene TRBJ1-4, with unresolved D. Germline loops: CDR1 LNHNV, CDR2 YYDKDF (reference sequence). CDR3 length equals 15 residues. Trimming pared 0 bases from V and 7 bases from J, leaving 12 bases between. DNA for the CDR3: TGTGCCACCAGCAGAGACCCCCGACAAACTGAAAAACTGTTTTTT. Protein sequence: CATSRDPRQTEKLFF. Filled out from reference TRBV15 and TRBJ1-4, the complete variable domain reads DAMVIQNPRYQVTQFGKPVTLSCSQTLNHNVMYWYQQKSSQAPKLLFHYYDKDFNNEADTPDNFQSRRPNTSFCFLDIRSPGLGDTAMYLCATSRDPRQTEKLFFGSGTQLSVL.

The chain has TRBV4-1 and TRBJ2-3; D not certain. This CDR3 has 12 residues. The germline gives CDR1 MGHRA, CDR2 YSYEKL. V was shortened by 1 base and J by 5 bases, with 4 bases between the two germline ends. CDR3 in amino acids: CASSQVIDTQYF. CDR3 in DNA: TGCGCCAGCAGCCAAGTGATAGATACGCAGTATTTT.

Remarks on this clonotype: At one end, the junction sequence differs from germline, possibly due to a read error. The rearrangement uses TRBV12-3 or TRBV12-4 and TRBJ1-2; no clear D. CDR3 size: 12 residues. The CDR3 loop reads CACSTPTGGYTF. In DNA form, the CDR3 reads TGTGCCTGCAGTACCCCAACCGGCGGCTACACCTTC.

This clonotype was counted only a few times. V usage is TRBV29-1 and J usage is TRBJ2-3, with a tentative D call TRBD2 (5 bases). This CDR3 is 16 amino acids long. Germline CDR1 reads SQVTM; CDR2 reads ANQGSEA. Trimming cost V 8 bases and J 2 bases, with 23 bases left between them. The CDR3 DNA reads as TGCAGCTCTGGGTGGGGTGAGGGATTTGTCACAGATACGCAGTATTTT. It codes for CSSGWGEGFVTDTQYF.

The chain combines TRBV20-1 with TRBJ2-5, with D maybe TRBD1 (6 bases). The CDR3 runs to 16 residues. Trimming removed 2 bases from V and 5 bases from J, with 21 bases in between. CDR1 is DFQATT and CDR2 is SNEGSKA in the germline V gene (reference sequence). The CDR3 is CSARIKKWDIAETQYF. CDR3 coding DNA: TGCAGTGCTAGAATCAAAAAGTGGGACATTGCGGAGACCCAGTACTTC.

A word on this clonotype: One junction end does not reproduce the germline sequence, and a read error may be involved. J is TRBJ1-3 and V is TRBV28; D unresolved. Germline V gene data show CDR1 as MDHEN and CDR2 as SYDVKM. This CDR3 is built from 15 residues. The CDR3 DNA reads TGTACCAGCAGTCTCGGGTCACACTCTGGAAACACCATATATTTT. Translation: CTSSLGSHSGNTIYF.

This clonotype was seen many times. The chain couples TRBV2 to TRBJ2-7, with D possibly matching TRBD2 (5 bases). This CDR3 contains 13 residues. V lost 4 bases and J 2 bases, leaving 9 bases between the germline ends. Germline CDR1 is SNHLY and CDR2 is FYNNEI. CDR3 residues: CASSGGMTYEQYF. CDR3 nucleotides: TGTGCCAGCAGTGGAGGGATGACCTACGAGCAGTACTTC. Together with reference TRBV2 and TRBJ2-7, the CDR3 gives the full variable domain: EPEVTQTPSHQVTQMGQEVILRCVPISNHLYFYWYRQILGQKVEFLVSFYNNEISEKSEIFDDQFSVERPDGSNFTLKIRSTKLEDSAMYFCASSGGMTYEQYFGPGTRLTVT.

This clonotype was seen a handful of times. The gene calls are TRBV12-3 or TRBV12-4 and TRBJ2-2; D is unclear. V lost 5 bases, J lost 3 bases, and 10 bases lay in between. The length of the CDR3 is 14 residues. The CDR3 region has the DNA TGTGCCAGCAGTCTTTTCATTGACACCGGGGAGCTGTTTTTT. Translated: CASSLFIDTGELFF.

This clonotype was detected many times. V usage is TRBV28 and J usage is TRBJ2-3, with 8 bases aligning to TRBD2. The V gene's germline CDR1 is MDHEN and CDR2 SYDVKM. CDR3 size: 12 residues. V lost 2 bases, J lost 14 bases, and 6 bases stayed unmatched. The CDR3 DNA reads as TGTGCCAGCAGTTTAGCGGGAGGCCGAGCGTATTTT. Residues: CASSLAGGRAYF.

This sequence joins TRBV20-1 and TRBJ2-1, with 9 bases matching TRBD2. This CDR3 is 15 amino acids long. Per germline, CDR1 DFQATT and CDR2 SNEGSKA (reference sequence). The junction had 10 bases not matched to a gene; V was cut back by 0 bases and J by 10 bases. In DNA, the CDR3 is TGCAGTGCTAGAGACCCGGCGGGAGGGCATGGGGAGCAGTTCTTC. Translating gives CSARDPAGGHGEQFF.